The 17 T cell receptor beta chains in this list originate from one sample, sequenced in a study of OX40 agonist ivuxolimab in advanced cancers. Sequencing used immunoSEQ multiplex PCR; TCRdb keeps in-frame clones, though not all of them. The top ten hold around 6.5% of the sample, which has some 74,000 clones, more than 85% seen once. The sequenced sample was CD4+ or CD8+ T cells sorted from blood, obtained in a trial of the OX40 agonist ivuxolimab. These TCRs come from an adult with an advanced solid tumor such as melanoma, head and neck, liver or kidney cancer.

This chain connects TRBV15 to TRBJ2-7; 7 nucleotides align to TRBD1. V gave up 0 bases and J gave up 4 bases; unmatched junction bases: 9. Germline CDR1 reads LNHNV; CDR2 reads YYDKDF (reference sequence). There are 16 residues in the CDR3. The CDR3 coding sequence is TGTGCCACCAGCAGAGATGGTTGGGGACAGACGTACGAGCAGTACTTC. Its translation is CATSRDGWGQTYEQYF.

CDR3 region: CASTNDRASTEAFF. As DNA, the CDR3 is TGTGCCAGCACCAACGACAGGGCGAGCACTGAAGCTTTCTTT. The chain uses TRBV27 and TRBJ1-1; 7 bases are a match to TRBD1. Germline CDR1 and CDR2: MNHEY and SMNVEV (reference sequence). The CDR3 spans 14 residues. V lost 7 bases and J lost 4; bases outside the gene matches: 9.

J is TRBJ1-5 and V is TRBV5-8; D call uncertain. Germline CDR1 and CDR2: SGHTS and YDEGEE. The V gene lost 7 bases and the J gene lost 3 bases, with 14 bases spanning the gap. The CDR3 covers 14 residues. The CDR3 nucleotides read TGTGCCAGCGTTGCGGCAGGCCTCAATCAGCCCCAGCATTTT. Translation: CASVAAGLNQPQHF.

The rearrangement joins TRBV7-9 to TRBJ1-1; TRBD1 might be the D (6 bases). The CDR3 extends over 18 amino acids. Germline loops: CDR1 SEHNR, CDR2 FQNEAQ (reference sequence). V gave up 4 bases and J gave up 0 bases, with 21 bases separating them. Written as DNA, the CDR3 is TGTGCCAGCAGCTCCCGTCAATTGGGGCAGGGGCTGAACACTGAAGCTTTCTTT. Residues: CASSSRQLGQGLNTEAFF.

The rearrangement joins TRBV6-1 to TRBJ2-3; perhaps TRBD2 as D (6 bases). Between the trimmed V and J ends, which lost 2 bases and 5 bases, there was a span of 23 bases. CDR3 length: 18 residues. Germline-derived CDR1 and CDR2 are MNHNS and SASEGT. The CDR3 here is CASSEYYPASGVKDTQYF. The CDR3 DNA follows: TGTGCCAGCAGTGAATATTACCCCGCTTCGGGAGTTAAAGATACGCAGTATTTT.

The genes are TRBV5-6 and TRBJ2-7; TRBD2 agrees at 8 bases. J lost 0 bases, V lost 5 bases, and 10 bases had no gene match. The CDR3 runs to 16 residues. The germline V gene has CDR1 SGHDT and CDR2 YYEEEE. This CDR3 is CASRAGGGLISYEQYF. Written as DNA, the CDR3 is TGTGCCAGCAGGGCGGGCGGGGGGCTGATCTCCTACGAGCAGTACTTC.

The CDR3 region is CASSYLSGGNQPQHF. In DNA, the CDR3 is TGTGCCAGCAGTTACCTTTCCGGGGGGAATCAGCCCCAGCATTTT. The gene calls are TRBV6-6 and TRBJ1-5; D is possibly TRBD1 (5 bases). The CDR3 consists of 15 residues. The germline CDR1 and CDR2 sequences are MNHNY and SVGAGI (reference sequence). Trimming stripped 2 bases from V and 4 bases from J, with 12 bases between.

This clone was counted a single time. The chain is built from TRBV6-1 and TRBJ2-7; unclear D gene. The CDR3 is made up of 14 amino acids. The V end lost 10 bases, the J end lost 2 bases, and 18 bases lay between the germline ends. The germline V gene encodes CDR1 MNHNS and CDR2 SASEGT. CDR3 sequence (DNA): TGTGCCACCAGCCAACGTCAAACCCCCTACGAGCAGTACTTC. Translation: CATSQRQTPYEQYF.

This clone is a singleton in its sample. This chain links TRBV9 with TRBJ2-2; D not resolved. Trimming left V 0 bases short and J 6 bases short, with 3 bases between. This CDR3 is built from 12 residues. Germline V gene data show CDR1 as SGDLS and CDR2 as YYNGEE. CDR3 DNA: TGTGCCAGCAGCGTAGTCGCCGGGGAGCTGTTTTTT. Protein product: CASSVVAGELFF.

The chain is built from TRBV5-4 and TRBJ2-5; a possible D gene is TRBD1 (5 bases). V lost 4 bases, J lost 7 bases, and 23 bases lay in between. The germline gives CDR1 SGHNT, CDR2 YYREEE (reference sequence). This CDR3 is 16 amino acids long. The CDR3 spells CASSPPLGQGIGTQYF. The CDR3 coding sequence is TGTGCCAGCAGCCCTCCTTTAGGGCAGGGCATTGGGACCCAGTACTTC.

V usage is TRBV5-1 and J usage is TRBJ2-2; 8 bases are shared with TRBD2. Germline CDR1 is SGHRS and CDR2 is YFSETQ. The CDR3 is 17 residues long. The ends lost 3 bases at V and 5 bases at J; junction bases unmatched: 12. CDR3 amino acids: CASSWGTGGPGTGELFF. The CDR3 DNA sequence: TGCGCCAGCAGCTGGGGGACGGGAGGGCCAGGGACCGGGGAGCTGTTTTTT. Full variable domain (remainder filled in from reference TRBV5-1 and TRBJ2-2): KAGVTQTPRYLIKTRGQQVTLSCSPISGHRSVSWYQQTPGQGLQFLFEYFSETQRNKGNFPGRFSGRQFSNSRSEMNVSTLELGDSALYLCASSWGTGGPGTGELFFGEGSRLTVL.

The chain has TRBV5-1 and TRBJ2-7; 9 bases fit TRBD2. Germline CDR1 reads SGHRS; CDR2 reads YFSETQ. V was clipped by 4 bases and J by 2 bases; unmatched bases: 10. The CDR3 has 16 residues. CDR3 sequence (DNA): TGCGCCAGCAGCCCCACCGGGGCTAGCGGGACCTACGAGCAGTACTTC. This translates into CASSPTGASGTYEQYF.

This sequence joins TRBV7-2 and TRBJ2-2; 11 positions match TRBD2. Trimming cost V 6 bases and J 5 bases; bases outside gene matches: 5. The germline V gene encodes CDR1 SGHTA and CDR2 FQGNSA. This CDR3 contains 15 residues. The CDR3 region is CASRPRLAGTGELFF. The CDR3 nucleotides are TGTGCCAGCAGGCCTAGACTAGCGGGGACCGGGGAGCTGTTTTTT.

The chain carries TRBV28 and TRBJ1-2; D may be TRBD1 (6 bases). In germline, CDR1 is MDHEN, CDR2 SYDVKM. The CDR3 totals 11 residues. Trimming stripped 11 bases from V and 8 bases from J, with 15 bases between. The CDR3 DNA is TGTGCCGATTGGGGGGCTCGGGGCTACACCTTC. Its protein is CADWGARGYTF.

The chain links TRBV27 to TRBJ2-1; D is ambiguous. The CDR3 is 14 residues long. CDR1 MNHEY and CDR2 SMNVEV come from the germline V gene (reference sequence). Trimming took 5 bases from V and 5 from J, leaving 13 bases between them. This CDR3 reads CASSPRSGNNEQFF. CDR3 sequence (DNA): TGTGCCAGCAGTCCTCGTTCTGGAAACAATGAGCAGTTCTTC.

This sequence joins TRBV7-9 and TRBJ2-3, with TRBD2 matching over 8 bases. Germline CDR1 and CDR2: SEHNR and FQNEAQ (reference sequence). The CDR3 is 17 amino acids. Trimming at V came to 4 bases and at J to 2 bases, leaving 11 bases not matched to a gene. This CDR3 reads CASSSGGGLRATDTQYF. The CDR3 coding sequence is TGTGCCAGCAGCTCCGGGGGGGGGCTGAGGGCCACAGATACGCAGTATTTT.

This clone was detected only once. The chain employs TRBV11-2 and TRBJ2-1; TRBD1 might be the D (6 bases). This CDR3 has 16 residues. Per the germline V gene, CDR1 is SGHAT and CDR2 is FQNNGV. Trimming pared 4 bases from V and 4 bases from J, leaving 17 bases between. This CDR3 reads CASSSQGTEKYNEQFF. The CDR3 coding sequence is TGTGCCAGCAGCTCCCAGGGGACGGAGAAATACAATGAGCAGTTCTTC.